These 24 T cell receptor beta chains were sequenced from one sample in a study of identical twins. A single record per CDR3 protein comes from TCRdb applying MiXCR to the 5' RACE reads. The sample comprises around 490,000 distinct CDR3 sequences, about a fifth of which are singletons, and around 0.47% rests with the top ten. The same sample was also studied in work on yellow fever vaccine responses in identical twins.

Sequencing was carried out using CD4+ T cells sorted from blood. The receptors stem from a woman younger than 35 in good health.

The chain couples TRBV20-1 to TRBJ2-3, with 7 bases identical to TRBD2. This CDR3 is built from 16 residues. J lost 6 bases, V lost 4 bases, and 16 bases had no gene match. Germline CDR1 DFQATT, CDR2 SNEGSKA (reference sequence). The CDR3 reads CSAKPARREKIDTQYF. The DNA of the CDR3 is TGCAGTGCTAAGCCGGCCCGGCGGGAGAAGATTGATACGCAGTATTTT.

This clonotype was counted only a few times. This chain connects TRBV15 to TRBJ2-5; D is undetermined. Germline CDR1 is LNHNV and CDR2 is YYDKDF (reference sequence). Trimming shortened V by 0 bases and J by 5 bases, and 7 bases separated the two germline ends. The CDR3 extends over 13 amino acids. The chain's CDR3 is CATSRDRKETQYF. The CDR3 DNA reads as TGTGCCACCAGCAGAGACCGGAAGGAGACCCAGTACTTC.

The chain recombines TRBV5-6 with TRBJ2-1, with 7 bases identical to TRBD2. CDR1 is SGHDT, CDR2 YYEEEE, per germline. This CDR3 is built from 15 residues. The J segment lost 0 bases and the V segment lost 8 bases, leaving 8 bases of the junction unmatched. The CDR3 sequence is CARSGEPSSYNEQFF. CDR3 bases: TGTGCCAGAAGCGGGGAGCCAAGCTCCTACAATGAGCAGTTCTTC.

V is TRBV4-1 and J is TRBJ1-3; tentatively, D is TRBD1 (5 bases). This CDR3 spans 14 amino acids. Germline values: CDR1 MGHRA, CDR2 YSYEKL. V lost 0 bases and J lost 5, with 8 bases in between. The CDR3 loop is CASSQEYRRNTIYF. The DNA for the CDR3 is TGCGCCAGCAGCCAAGAGTACAGGCGAAACACCATATATTTT.

The gene calls are TRBV12-3 or TRBV12-4 and TRBJ1-1; D gene unclear. CDR3 size: 17 residues. Trimming removed 6 bases from V and 5 bases from J, with 25 bases in between. The CDR3 spells CASSPKIRLTLGTEAFF. In DNA, the CDR3 is TGTGCCAGCAGCCCAAAAATAAGATTGACACTCGGGACTGAAGCTTTCTTT.

This clonotype was seen only a few times. This chain links TRBV5-1 with TRBJ2-3; possibly TRBD1 for D (6 bases). Trimming took off 5 bases at V and 6 bases at J, with 13 bases between the two ends. CDR3 length equals 13 residues. Germline assignment: CDR1 SGHRS and CDR2 YFSETQ. The CDR3 sequence is CASRLTGPDTQYF. The DNA for the CDR3 is TGCGCCAGCAGACTGACAGGTCCCGATACGCAGTATTTT. The entire variable domain, with the rest obtained from reference TRBV5-1 and TRBJ2-3, is as follows: KAGVTQTPRYLIKTRGQQVTLSCSPISGHRSVSWYQQTPGQGLQFLFEYFSETQRNKGNFPGRFSGRQFSNSRSEMNVSTLELGDSALYLCASRLTGPDTQYFGPGTRLTVL.

The chain combines TRBV7-8 with TRBJ2-7; 8 bases are a match to TRBD2. The CDR3 is made up of 16 amino acids. V shed 3 bases, J shed 4 bases, and the junction held 11 bases outside the gene matches. CDR1 is SGHVS and CDR2 is FQNEAQ in the germline V gene. The CDR3 DNA follows: TGTGCCAGCAGCTTGAAAGCGGGGGCTGGTGGTTACGAGCAGTACGTC. This translates into CASSLKAGAGGYEQYV.

The J gene is TRBJ1-3, the V gene TRBV25-1; D uncertain. V was trimmed by 5 bases and J by 6 bases, leaving 8 bases between them. CDR1 and CDR2 (germline): MGHDK, SYGVNS. This CDR3 region has 12 residues. The CDR3: CASSNRLNTIYF. DNA for the CDR3: TGTGCCAGCAGTAATCGGTTAAACACCATATATTTT.

This clonotype was detected only a few times. The chain joins TRBV7-3 to TRBJ2-1; 11 nucleotides agree with TRBD2. Germline values: CDR1 SGHTA, CDR2 FQGTGA. Trimming cost V 1 base and J 6 bases; bases outside gene matches: 2. This CDR3 is 15 amino acids long. The CDR3 bases are TGTGCCAGCAGCTTAAGACTAGCGGGGCGCAATGAGCAGTTCTTC. Translation gives CASSLRLAGRNEQFF.

The sample holds a few counts of this clonotype. The rearrangement joins TRBV3-1 to TRBJ2-2; possibly TRBD1 or TRBD2 for D (5 bases each). The CDR3 spans 16 residues. Looked up from germline, CDR1 is LGHDT and CDR2 is YNNKEL (reference sequence). Between the trimmed V and J ends, which lost 2 bases and 4 bases, there was a span of 14 bases. CDR3 protein: CASSQSQGAGTGELFF. CDR3 bases: TGTGCCAGCAGCCAAAGCCAAGGGGCGGGCACCGGGGAGCTGTTTTTT.

The gene calls are TRBV12-3 or TRBV12-4 and TRBJ1-1, with 8 bases matching TRBD1. This CDR3 is built from 15 residues. V lost 6 bases to trimming and J lost 5 bases; unmatched junction nucleotides: 11. The CDR3 loop reads CASRRRGQVVTEAFF. CDR3 DNA: TGTGCCAGCAGGCGACGGGGACAGGTTGTAACTGAAGCTTTCTTT.

The J gene is TRBJ2-6, the V gene TRBV7-9; TRBD1 might be the D (5 bases). Germline assignment: CDR1 SEHNR and CDR2 FQNEAQ (reference sequence). V dropped 1 base and J dropped 0 bases, with 7 bases sitting between them. This CDR3 is built from 16 residues. CDR3 coding DNA: TGTGCCAGCAGCTTAGAAGGGGACTCTGGGGCCAACGTCCTGACTTTC. Translating it yields CASSLEGDSGANVLTF.

This clonotype was detected a few times. This chain joins TRBV5-1 and TRBJ2-7; 13 bases are a match to TRBD2. CDR1 is SGHRS and CDR2 is YFSETQ in the germline V gene. The CDR3 contains 16 residues. The junction had 3 bases not matched to a gene; V was cut back by 1 base and J by 2 bases. The CDR3, as DNA: TGCGCCAGCAGCTTGTTACTAGCGGGAGGGCCCTACGAGCAGTACTTC. Translating gives CASSLLLAGGPYEQYF.

This clonotype showed up just a few times. V usage is TRBV12-3 or TRBV12-4 and J usage is TRBJ2-2; D possibly corresponds to TRBD1 (6 bases). The V and J ends lost 2 bases and 5 bases respectively, with 18 bases between them. The CDR3 is 17 amino acids. The CDR3 protein is CASSLLGTYEGTGELFF. The CDR3 bases are TGTGCCAGCAGTTTATTGGGGACATACGAAGGGACCGGGGAGCTGTTTTTT.

The J gene is TRBJ2-1, the V gene TRBV12-3 or TRBV12-4; 7 bases match TRBD2. The trim removed 7 bases at V and 5 bases at J, leaving 11 bases unmatched. The CDR3 consists of 15 residues. Here the CDR3 DNA reads TGTGCCAGCAACCCGGGGGGAGGGCGGGACAATGAGCAGTTCTTC. Encoded protein: CASNPGGGRDNEQFF.

The gene calls are TRBV11-2 and TRBJ2-1; a weak D match, TRBD2 (5 bases). V lost 2 bases and J lost 0, with 11 bases in between. The CDR3 totals 16 residues. CDR1 is SGHAT and CDR2 is FQNNGV in the germline V gene. CDR3 protein: CASSLFIGSSYNEQFF. The CDR3 DNA is TGTGCCAGCAGCTTATTTATTGGGAGCTCCTACAATGAGCAGTTCTTC.

This clonotype was observed a handful of times. V and J are TRBV12-3 or TRBV12-4 and TRBJ2-1; the match to TRBD1 covers 11 bases. This CDR3 spans 17 amino acids. Trimming cost V 4 bases and J 2 bases; bases outside gene matches: 7. CDR3 sequence reads: CASSSRWTGGAYNEQFF. CDR3 bases: TGTGCCAGCAGTTCCCGATGGACAGGGGGCGCCTACAATGAGCAGTTCTTC.

This clonotype was observed a handful of times. The J gene is TRBJ2-7, the V gene TRBV2, with 9 bases identical to TRBD1. In germline, CDR1 is SNHLY, CDR2 FYNNEI. Unmatched junction bases numbered 6, after V lost 4 bases and J lost 8 bases. This CDR3 is 13 amino acids long. CDR3 amino acids: CASSGDRAAKQYV. The CDR3 region has the DNA TGTGCCAGCAGTGGGGACAGGGCGGCGAAGCAGTACGTC.

The chain is built from TRBV29-1 and TRBJ2-1; no reliable D call. V lost 4 bases and J 6 bases, leaving 13 bases between the germline ends. The CDR3 contains 13 residues. The germline V gene encodes CDR1 SQVTM and CDR2 ANQGSEA. The CDR3 sequence: CSVGPPPGNEQFF. The CDR3 DNA follows: TGCAGCGTTGGCCCTCCCCCCGGCAATGAGCAGTTCTTC.

In this sample, this clonotype turned up a few times. This chain links TRBV5-6 with TRBJ1-1, with D possibly TRBD1 on 6 matching bases. V lost 4 bases to trimming and J lost 2 bases, with 12 bases between them. This CDR3 comprises 14 residues. Germline CDR1 and CDR2: SGHDT and YYEEEE. CDR3 sequence (DNA): TGTGCCAGCAGCCCCGACAGGATTAACACTGAAGCTTTCTTT. It yields the protein CASSPDRINTEAFF.

This clonotype came up a few times. The J gene is TRBJ2-3, the V gene TRBV5-1; D not certain. Looked up from germline, CDR1 is SGHRS and CDR2 is YFSETQ. Trimming left V 4 bases short and J 4 bases short, with 7 bases between. The CDR3 spans 12 residues. Written as DNA, the CDR3 is TGCGCCAGCAGCCCCGCGGCAGATACGCAGTATTTT. It encodes CASSPAADTQYF.

The chain uses TRBV10-2 and TRBJ2-1; D gene ambiguous. CDR3 length: 15 amino acids. V shed 6 bases and J shed 0 bases, with 12 bases lying between them. The germline V gene encodes CDR1 WSHSY and CDR2 SAAADI. DNA for the CDR3: TGCGCCAGCAGGGCCAGACCATACTCCTACAATGAGCAGTTCTTC. The encoded protein is CASRARPYSYNEQFF.

The sample holds a few counts of this clonotype. V gene TRBV6-5 combines with J gene TRBJ1-1; no clear D. The V end was cut by 0 bases, the J end by 6 bases, with 5 bases between. CDR1 and CDR2 from the germline V gene are MNHEY and SVGAGI. CDR3 length: 12 residues. The CDR3, as DNA: TGTGCCAGCAGTTACTCGGGAGCTGAAGCTTTCTTT. This encodes CASSYSGAEAFF.

This clonotype has only a few counts. CDR3 nucleotide sequence: TGTGCCAGCAGCTTAATTGTAGGGCTAGCGGGGTTGAATGAGCAGTTCTTC. This gives the protein CASSLIVGLAGLNEQFF. The chain uses TRBV11-2 and TRBJ2-1, with 9 positions matching TRBD2. J gave up 7 bases and V 2 bases, and 12 bases lay outside the gene matches. Looked up from germline, CDR1 is SGHAT and CDR2 is FQNNGV. The CDR3 runs to 17 residues.